This TCR beta chain was recovered during a study of blood T cell dynamics during melanoma immunotherapy. In the study overall: Standard first-line treatment here was pembrolizumab or nivolumab plus ipilimumab in metastatic melanoma.

Study outcomes and limitations: The study could not tell melanoma-specific clones from general immune activation.

Comments on this clone: Its matching antigen is unknown.

Only in-frame clones appear in the TCRdb table, and some are missing; sequencing was by immunoSEQ multiplex PCR. Among around 12,000 clones listed, roughly 80% were seen once. The time point is: pre-treatment baseline. Disease control meant complete response, partial response or stable disease at 12 weeks. The sample consisted of blood, taken from a patient treated with checkpoint blockade. The sequence was collected from a human donor with melanoma.

The CDR3 protein is CASSPQDSYRGEQYF. CDR3 nucleotides: TGTGCCAGCAGCCCCCAGGACAGCTACCGGGGGGAGCAGTACTTC. V usage is TRBV9 and J usage is TRBJ2-7; D may match TRBD1 or TRBD2 (6 bases each). Trimming cost V 4 bases and J 7 bases, with 21 bases left between them. The germline V gene encodes CDR1 SGDLS and CDR2 YYNGEE. The CDR3 is 15 amino acids.